This TCR beta chain was sequenced during a study of T cells in women clearing cervical HPV infection. Overall study context: Controls were women whose single incident HPV16 infection cleared within 12 months without precancer or cancer. Study findings and constraints: Unknown T-cell numbers per sample may underlie the richness differences.

Sequenced by immunoSEQ multiplex PCR; TCRdb stores in-frame clones only, minus some. The ten most abundant clones cover approximately 1.5% of a sample with tens of thousands of clones. A word on this clone: As yet, its antigen is unknown. The read gets to within 3 residues of the CDR3 end, and the germline J gene fills in the rest.

The V gene lost 0 bases and the J gene lost 4 bases, with 9 bases spanning the gap. The V gene's germline CDR1 is SEHNR and CDR2 FQNEAQ (reference sequence). This CDR3 spans 14 amino acids. This receptor was taken from a woman between 18 and 70 years old with a cervical HPV16 infection that either progressed to CIN3+ or cleared (not recorded which). The source material was blood buffy coat. This chain uses TRBV7-9 with TRBJ1-2; tentatively, D is TRBD1 (6 bases). The sequenced part of the CDR3 DNA is TGTGCCAGCAGCTTAGCAGGGGGTGGCTATGGC. It yields the protein CASSLAGGGYG. The full CDR3 protein reads CASSLAGGGYGYTF. Based on the CDR3 plus reference TRBV7-9 and TRBJ1-2, the full variable domain is DTGVSQNPRHKITKRGQNVTFRCDPISEHNRLYWYRQTLGQGPEFLTYFQNEAQLEKSRLLSDRFSAERPKGSFSTLEIQRTEQGDSAMYLCASSLAGGGYGYTFGSGTRLTVV.